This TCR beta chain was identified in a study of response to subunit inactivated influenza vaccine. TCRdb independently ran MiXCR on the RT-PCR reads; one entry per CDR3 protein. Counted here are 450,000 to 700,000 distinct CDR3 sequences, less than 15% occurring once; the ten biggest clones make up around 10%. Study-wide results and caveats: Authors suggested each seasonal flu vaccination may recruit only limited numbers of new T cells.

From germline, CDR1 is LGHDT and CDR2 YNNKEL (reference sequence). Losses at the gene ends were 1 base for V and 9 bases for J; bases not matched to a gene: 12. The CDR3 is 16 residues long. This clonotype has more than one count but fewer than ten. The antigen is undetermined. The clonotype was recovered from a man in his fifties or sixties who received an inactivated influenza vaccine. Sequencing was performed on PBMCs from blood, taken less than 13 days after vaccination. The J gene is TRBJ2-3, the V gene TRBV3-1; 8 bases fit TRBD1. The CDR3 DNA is TGTGCCAGCAGCCAAGCAGACAGGGGTCCTTTTGGGACGCAGTATTTT. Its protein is CASSQADRGPFGTQYF.